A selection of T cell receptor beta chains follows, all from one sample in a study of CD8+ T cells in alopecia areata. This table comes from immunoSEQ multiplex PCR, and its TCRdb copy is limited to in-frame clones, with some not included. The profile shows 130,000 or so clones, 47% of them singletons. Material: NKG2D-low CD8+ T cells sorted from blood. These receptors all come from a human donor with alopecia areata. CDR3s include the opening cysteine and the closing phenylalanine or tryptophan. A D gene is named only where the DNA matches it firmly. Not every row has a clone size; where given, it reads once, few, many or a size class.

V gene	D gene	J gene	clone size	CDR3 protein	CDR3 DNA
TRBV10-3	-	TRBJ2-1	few	CAISEEGDEQFF	TGTGCCATCAGTGAGGAGGGCGATGAGCAGTTCTTC
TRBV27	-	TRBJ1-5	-	CASSLSRNQPQHF	TGTGCCAGCAGTTTATCAAGGAATCAGCCCCAGCATTTT
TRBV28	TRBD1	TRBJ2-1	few	CASSRAGGHEQFF	TGTGCCAGCAGCCGAGCAGGGGGCCATGAGCAGTTCTTC
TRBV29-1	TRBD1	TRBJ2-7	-	CSVWGTGSYEQYF	TGCAGCGTTTGGGGGACAGGATCCTACGAGCAGTACTTC
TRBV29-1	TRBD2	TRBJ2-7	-	CSVTSGRAGEQYF	TGCAGCGTTACTAGCGGGAGGGCCGGCGAGCAGTACTTC
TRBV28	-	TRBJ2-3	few	CASSPGHRADTQYF	TGTGCCAGCAGCCCCGGACATCGGGCAGATACGCAGTATTTT
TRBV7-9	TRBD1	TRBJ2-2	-	CASSPGQGSSTGELFF	TGTGCCAGCAGCCCCGGACAGGGGTCGAGCACCGGGGAGCTGTTTTTT
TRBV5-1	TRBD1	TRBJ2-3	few	CASSRDRSTDTQYF	TGCGCCAGCAGCCGGGACAGGAGCACAGATACGCAGTATTTT
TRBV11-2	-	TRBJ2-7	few	CASSLVSYEQYF	TGTGCCAGCAGCTTAGTTAGCTACGAGCAGTACTTC
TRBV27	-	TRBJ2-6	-	CASTQGSSGANVLTF	TGTGCCAGCACCCAGGGGTCCTCTGGGGCCAACGTCCTGACTTTC
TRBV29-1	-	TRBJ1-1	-	CSVVGHRANTEAFF	TGCAGCGTTGTTGGGCACAGGGCTAACACTGAAGCTTTCTTT
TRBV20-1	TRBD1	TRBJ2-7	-	CSADRQGEQYF	TGCAGTGCTGACCGACAGGGCGAGCAGTACTTC
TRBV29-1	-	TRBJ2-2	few	CSVSQPTGELFF	TGCAGCGTTTCCCAACCCACCGGGGAGCTGTTTTTT
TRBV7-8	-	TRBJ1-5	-	CASSWDVDQPQHF	TGTGCCAGCAGCTGGGACGTAGATCAGCCCCAGCATTTT
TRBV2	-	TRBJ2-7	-	CASGHGPSYEQYF	TGTGCCAGCGGTCACGGTCCATCCTACGAGCAGTACTTC
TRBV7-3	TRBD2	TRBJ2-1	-	CASSFGTSGGPQFF	TGTGCCAGCAGCTTCGGGACTAGCGGGGGGCCGCAGTTCTTC
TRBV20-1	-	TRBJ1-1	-	CSAGGAFF	TGCAGTGCTGGCGGGGCTTTCTTT
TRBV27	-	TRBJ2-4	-	CARENLLNIQYF	TGTGCCAGAGAGAACTTACTAAACATTCAGTACTTC
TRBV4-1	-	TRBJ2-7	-	CASSQTGLEYEQYF	TGCGCCAGCAGCCAGACGGGGTTGGAGTACGAGCAGTACTTC
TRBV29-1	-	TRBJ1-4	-	CSVGTVEKLFF	TGCAGCGTGGGGACCGTCGAAAAACTGTTTTTT
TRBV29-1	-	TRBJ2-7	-	CSVLRGYEQYF	TGCAGCGTTCTGCGTGGGTACGAGCAGTACTTC
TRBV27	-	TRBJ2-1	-	CASSLDSTYYNEQFF	TGTGCCAGCAGTTTGGACTCAACCTACTACAATGAGCAGTTCTTC
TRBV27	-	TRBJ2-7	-	CASSSRGSGSYEQYF	TGTGCCAGCAGTTCTCGGGGGAGTGGTTCCTACGAGCAGTACTTC
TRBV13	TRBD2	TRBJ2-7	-	CASSGAGTNIFYEQYF	TGTGCCAGCAGTGGAGCGGGAACAAACATATTCTACGAGCAGTACTTC
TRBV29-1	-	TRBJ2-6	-	CSCRGSGANVLTF	TGCAGCTGCAGGGGATCTGGGGCCAACGTCCTGACTTTC
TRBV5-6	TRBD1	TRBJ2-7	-	CASSSTGTTYEQYF	TGTGCCAGCAGCTCGACAGGGACCACCTACGAGCAGTACTTC
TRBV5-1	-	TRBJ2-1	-	CASGGKGEQFF	TGCGCCAGCGGCGGGAAAGGTGAGCAGTTCTTC
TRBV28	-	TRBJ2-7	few	CASSPPRDTYYEQYF	TGTGCCAGCAGTCCCCCGCGGGACACTTATTACGAGCAGTACTTC
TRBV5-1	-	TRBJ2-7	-	CASSLDSYTYEQYF	TGCGCCAGCAGCTTGGACAGCTATACCTACGAGCAGTACTTC
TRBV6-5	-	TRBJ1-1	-	CASEDRAEAFF	TGTGCCAGCGAGGATCGGGCTGAAGCTTTCTTT
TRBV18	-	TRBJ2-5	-	CASSRQDPSETQYF	TGTGCCAGCTCACGACAGGACCCGAGCGAGACCCAGTACTTC
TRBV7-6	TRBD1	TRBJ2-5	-	CASSFPGTGGDQETQYF	TGTGCCAGCAGTTTTCCCGGGACAGGGGGGGATCAAGAGACCCAGTACTTC
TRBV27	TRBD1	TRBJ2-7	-	CASSLQGTYEQYF	TGTGCCAGCAGTCTACAGGGGACCTACGAGCAGTACTTC
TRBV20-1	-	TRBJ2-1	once	CSVPNEQFF	TGCAGTGTTCCCAATGAGCAGTTCTTC
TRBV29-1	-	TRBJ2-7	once	CSVEPQGRNEQYF	TGCAGCGTTGAACCCCAGGGTAGAAACGAGCAGTACTTC
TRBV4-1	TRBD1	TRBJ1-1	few	CASSQPGTGNTEAFF	TGCGCCAGCAGCCAACCCGGGACAGGGAACACTGAAGCTTTCTTT
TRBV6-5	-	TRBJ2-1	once	CASGLGNEQFF	TGTGCCAGCGGGCTGGGCAATGAGCAGTTCTTC
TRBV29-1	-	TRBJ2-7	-	CSVSPALVHEQYF	TGCAGCGTGTCCCCCGCGTTGGTCCACGAGCAGTACTTC
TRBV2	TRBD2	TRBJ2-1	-	CASRAGGSYNEQFF	TGTGCCAGCAGAGCGGGAGGTTCCTACAATGAGCAGTTCTTC
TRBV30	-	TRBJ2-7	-	CAWMREYEQYF	TGTGCCTGGATGAGGGAGTACGAGCAGTACTTC
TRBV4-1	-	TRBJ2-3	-	CASSQVEGEDTQYF	TGCGCCAGCAGCCAGGTTGAAGGGGAAGATACGCAGTATTTT
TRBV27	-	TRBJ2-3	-	CASSPPMATDTQYF	TGTGCCAGCAGTCCGCCTATGGCAACAGATACGCAGTATTTT
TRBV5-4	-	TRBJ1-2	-	CASSWGNYGYTF	TGTGCCAGCAGCTGGGGCAACTATGGCTACACCTTC
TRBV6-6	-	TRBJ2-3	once	CASSLSTDFTDTQYF	TGTGCCAGCAGTCTCTCAACAGATTTCACAGATACGCAGTATTTT
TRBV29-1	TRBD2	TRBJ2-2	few	CSSVAGAGELFF	TGCAGCTCCGTAGCGGGAGCCGGGGAGCTGTTTTTT
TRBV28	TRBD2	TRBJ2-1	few	CASSLLAGINEQFF	TGTGCCAGCAGTTTACTAGCGGGGATCAATGAGCAGTTCTTC
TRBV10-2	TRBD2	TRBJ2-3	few	CASGLAGGRDTQYF	TGCGCCAGTGGGCTAGCGGGGGGGCGAGATACGCAGTATTTT
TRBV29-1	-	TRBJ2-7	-	CSVLGTYEQYF	TGCAGCGTTCTGGGTACCTACGAGCAGTACTTC
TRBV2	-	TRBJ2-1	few	CASSAGFEQFF	TGTGCCAGCAGTGCGGGTTTTGAGCAGTTCTTC
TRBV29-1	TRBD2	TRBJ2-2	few	CSVTGLAGAGELFF	TGCAGCGTAACTGGACTAGCGGGGGCCGGGGAGCTGTTTTTT
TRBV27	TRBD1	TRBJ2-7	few	CASWDSTYEQYF	TGTGCCAGCTGGGACAGTACCTACGAGCAGTACTTC
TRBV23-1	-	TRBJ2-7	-	CASSPYRQFTSYEQYF	TGCGCCAGCAGCCCTTATCGACAGTTTACCTCCTACGAGCAGTACTTC
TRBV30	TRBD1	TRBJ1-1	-	CAWDRAEAFF	TGTGCCTGGGACAGGGCTGAAGCTTTCTTT
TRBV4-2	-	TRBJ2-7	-	CASSDRDSPHEQYF	TGTGCCAGCAGCGACCGGGACTCGCCCCACGAGCAGTACTTC
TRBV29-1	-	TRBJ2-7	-	CSGQLWDKQYF	TGCAGCGGCCAACTTTGGGATAAGCAGTACTTC
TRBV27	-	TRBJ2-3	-	CASSPGVSSTDTQYF	TGTGCCAGCAGTCCTGGCGTTTCGAGCACAGATACGCAGTATTTT
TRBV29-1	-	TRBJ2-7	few	CSVDTGSSYEQYF	TGCAGCGTCGATACAGGGTCGTCCTACGAGCAGTACTTC
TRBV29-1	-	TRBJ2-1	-	CSVEEDNNEQFF	TGCAGCGTTGAAGAGGACAACAATGAGCAGTTCTTC